This T cell receptor beta chain is from a study of blood T cell repertoires in COVID-19. Study in general: Nucleic acid was either cDNA or gDNA, and it came from T cells, B-cell-depleted T cells, or PBMCs.

The length of the CDR3 is 16 residues. CDR1 and CDR2 (germline): KGHSH, LQKENI. Unmatched junction bases numbered 9, after V lost 3 bases and J lost 6 bases. This clone was recorded once. Method: immunoSEQ multiplex PCR; TCRdb's copy keeps in-frame clones and lacks some. Of 340,000 or so clones in the sample, 80% to 90% were seen once. The chain recombines TRBV18 with TRBJ2-1; TRBD2 agrees at 9 bases. Sequencing input: peripheral blood. This TCR was sampled from a man between 45 and 60 years old with active or convalescent COVID-19. The chain's CDR3 is CASSPEVAGVLNEQFF. The CDR3 region has the DNA TGTGCCAGCTCACCGGAGGTAGCGGGAGTTCTCAATGAGCAGTTCTTC.